A selection of T cell receptor beta chains follows, all from one sample in a study of blood T cell repertoires in COVID-19. TCRdb keeps only in-frame clones here, not all; method: immunoSEQ multiplex PCR. The table shows 150,000 or so clones, with approximately 90% occurring only once. Input material: peripheral blood. These receptors were collected from a man aged 18 to 29 with COVID-19, enrolled during active disease. The CDR3 runs from the conserved cysteine through the conserved F or W. A D gene is named only where the DNA matches it firmly. Only part of the rows carry a size: once, few, many, or a class if the clone is expanded.

j_call cdr3_length d_call v_call clone_size cdr3_nt cdr3_aa
TRBJ2-1 16 TRBD1 TRBV28 - TGTGCCAGCAGCCCTAGACAGGGTCTCCTACAAGGGGAGCAGTTCTTC CASSPRQGLLQGEQFF
TRBJ2-3 18 TRBD2 TRBV27 - TGTGCCAGCAGCACCCGGGGAGGGCGGTTTATTAGCACAGATACGCAGTATTTT CASSTRGGRFISTDTQYF
TRBJ2-3 15 TRBD2 TRBV7-9 - TGTGCCAGCAGCGAAGGACTAGCCCCCTCCTCTACGCAGTATTTT CASSEGLAPSSTQYF
TRBJ1-5 12 - TRBV19 - TGTGCCAGTAGTATCGGGGGTCAGCCCCAGCATTTT CASSIGGQPQHF
TRBJ2-7 17 - TRBV10-3 - TGTGCCATCACACGGGAGTTCGGGCCTGGGGGAGCCTACGAGCAGTACTTC CAITREFGPGGAYEQYF
TRBJ1-3 15 - TRBV7-9 - TGTGCCAGCAGCTTAGGGCGGGACTCTGGAAACACCATATATTTT CASSLGRDSGNTIYF
TRBJ2-3 15 - TRBV9 - TGTGCCAGCGGTAGGCGGGCCCTGATCACAGATACGCAGTATTTT CASGRRALITDTQYF
TRBJ1-2 12 - TRBV9 - TGTGCCAGCAGCGGACAGAACTATGGCTACACCTTC CASSGQNYGYTF
TRBJ1-5 12 - TRBV6-6 few TGTGCCAGCAATTACCTGAATCAGCCCCAGCATTTT CASNYLNQPQHF
TRBJ1-1 15 - TRBV27 - TGTGCCAGCAGCCTTCGTCGGGGGTGGAACACTGAAGCTTTCTTT CASSLRRGWNTEAFF
TRBJ1-1 16 - TRBV27 - TGTGCCAGCAGCTCCCCGGCCCAGGGGATGAACACTGAAGCTTTCTTT CASSSPAQGMNTEAFF
TRBJ2-3 15 TRBD2 TRBV9 - TGTGCCAGCAGCGCCGGACTAGCGGGGCCCGATACGCAGTATTTT CASSAGLAGPDTQYF
TRBJ2-7 15 TRBD1 TRBV7-8 - TGTGCCAGCAGCCCTGGGACAGTCCTTTACTACGAGCAGTACTTC CASSPGTVLYYEQYF
TRBJ1-2 16 TRBD1 TRBV4-2 - TGTGCCAGCAGCCCAACGACAGGGAACGCTAACTATGGCTACACCTTC CASSPTTGNANYGYTF
TRBJ2-2 15 - TRBV11-3 - TGTGCCAGCAGCCCAGAACCCGGGGTCACCGGGGAGCTGTTTTTT CASSPEPGVTGELFF
TRBJ2-7 11 - TRBV29-1 - TGCAGCGTTGGTGCCCCGGGGGAGCAGTACTTC CSVGAPGEQYF
TRBJ2-5 13 - TRBV21-1 once TGTGCCAGCAGGACAGTTCGTGGAGAGACCCAGTACTTC CASRTVRGETQYF
TRBJ2-7 16 TRBD2 TRBV10-3 - TGTGCCATCAGTGAGTCGATAATAGCGGGACGCCACGGGCAGTACTTC CAISESIIAGRHGQYF
TRBJ2-2 16 - TRBV6-2/TRBV6-3 - TGTGCCAGCAGCTATTATTTTGGCTCGAACACCGGGGAGCTGTTTTTT CASSYYFGSNTGELFF
TRBJ1-4 13 TRBD1 TRBV5-6 once TGTGCCAGCAGCGGCACAGGGGGCGAAAAACTGCTTTTT CASSGTGGEKLLF
TRBJ2-1 15 TRBD2 TRBV6-1 few TGTGCCAGCAGTGAAATAACACTAGCGGGAGGGGAGCAGTTCTTC CASSEITLAGGEQFF
TRBJ2-1 15 TRBD1 TRBV7-2 - TGTGCCAGCAGCTTAGGGAGGCGAGGGGGCTCTGAGCAGTTCTTC CASSLGRRGGSEQFF
TRBJ1-5 18 TRBD1 TRBV28 - TGTGCCAGCAGTGGACAGGGTAAAGGAGGTGTGGGCAATCAGCCCCAGCATTTT CASSGQGKGGVGNQPQHF
TRBJ2-2 14 TRBD2 TRBV10-2 - TGCGCCGCGGGGCGGGAGTGGGACACCGGGGAGCTGTTTTTT CAAGREWDTGELFF
TRBJ2-3 16 TRBD2 TRBV2 - TGTGCCAGCAGTGCTCTGGGACTAGCGGGAGACGATACGCAGTATTTT CASSALGLAGDDTQYF
TRBJ2-1 17 - TRBV5-6 - TGTGCCAGCAGCTTGGCGGGAACCCTAAATTCCTACAATGAGCAGTTCTTC CASSLAGTLNSYNEQFF
TRBJ2-5 16 TRBD2 TRBV28 few TGTGCCAGCAGTCCCGGGACTAGCGGGGGACGGGAGACCCAGTACTTC CASSPGTSGGRETQYF
TRBJ2-2 12 - TRBV9 - TGTGCCAGCAGCCTCCGGGCCGGGGAGCTGTTTTTT CASSLRAGELFF
TRBJ2-7 14 TRBD2 TRBV2 - TGTGCCAGCATCTCCAGCGGGAACCACTACGAGCAGTACTTC CASISSGNHYEQYF
TRBJ1-1 15 - TRBV6-5 - TGTGCCAGCAGTTACTCCCGGCGGGGGAACACTGAAGCTTTCTTT CASSYSRRGNTEAFF
TRBJ1-2 13 TRBD1 TRBV5-4 - TGTGCCAGCAGCCGGACAGGGGGACCTGGCTACACCTTC CASSRTGGPGYTF
TRBJ1-6 14 TRBD1 TRBV7-9 once TGTGCCAGCAGCCCAGGGGGCCGGTATTCACCCCTCCACTTT CASSPGGRYSPLHF
TRBJ2-7 16 TRBD1 TRBV6-5 - TGTGCCAGCAGTTCTCCTCCGACAGGGGCCCCCTACGAGCAGTACTTC CASSSPPTGAPYEQYF
TRBJ1-2 16 - TRBV7-8 - TGTGCCAGCACCGGAAAAACAGGGATAGGAGTACATGGCTACACCTTC CASTGKTGIGVHGYTF
TRBJ1-1 13 - TRBV5-8 - TGTGCCAGCAGCACCGGGACACACACTGAAGCTTTCTTT CASSTGTHTEAFF
TRBJ2-2 15 TRBD1 TRBV24-1 - TGTGCCACTCAGGGGACAGGGGTTAACACCGGGGAGCTGTTTTTT CATQGTGVNTGELFF
TRBJ2-7 15 TRBD1 TRBV7-3 - TGTGCCAGCAGCCAGCACAGGGGCCCTGTCGAAAAGCAGTACTTC CASSQHRGPVEKQYF
TRBJ2-7 15 TRBD1 TRBV27 - TGTGCCAGCAAACGAGGGACAGGGGGCATTTACGAGCAGTACTTC CASKRGTGGIYEQYF
TRBJ2-7 12 - TRBV12-3/TRBV12-4 - TGTGCCAGCAGTTTACACGGTTACGAGCAGTACTTC CASSLHGYEQYF
TRBJ2-2 14 - TRBV9 - TGTGCCAGCAGCGTAGTATCCGGGGGCGGGGAGCTGTTTTTT CASSVVSGGGELFF
TRBJ2-2 18 TRBD2 TRBV9 - TGTGCCAGCAGCCCGAACTCAGCGGGGACCGCGAACACCGGGGAGCTGTTTTTT CASSPNSAGTANTGELFF
TRBJ1-5 15 TRBD1 TRBV28 - TGTGCCAGCAGGCCTGGGACAGGCCTAAATCAGCCCCAGCATTTT CASRPGTGLNQPQHF
TRBJ2-7 13 TRBD1 TRBV5-1 - TGCGCCAGCAGCCCAGACAGGGGGAAGGAGCAGTACTTC CASSPDRGKEQYF
TRBJ2-7 13 TRBD2 TRBV7-8 - TGTGCCAGCAGGGTCAGCGGGAGCGGTGAGCAGTACTTC CASRVSGSGEQYF
TRBJ2-7 14 - TRBV27 - TGTGCCAGCAGTTTAAGGGGCAGGGCCAACGAGCAGTACTTC CASSLRGRANEQYF
TRBJ2-3 14 - TRBV6-5 - TGTGCCAGCATGGCGGTACCTAGCACAGATACGCAGTATTTT CASMAVPSTDTQYF
TRBJ1-1 15 TRBD1 TRBV3-1/TRBV3-2 - TGTGCCAGCAGCCAAGCGGGACAGGGGCTCGTTGAAGCTTTCTTT CASSQAGQGLVEAFF
TRBJ2-1 12 - TRBV5-1 - TGCGCCAGCAGCTTGGGGACAGAAAAGCAGTTCTTC CASSLGTEKQFF
TRBJ2-1 17 TRBD1 TRBV6-2/TRBV6-3 - TGTGCCAGCAGCCCAGGGGGCGGGTCCTACTCCTACAATGAGCAGTTCTTC CASSPGGGSYSYNEQFF
TRBJ2-1 15 - TRBV25-1 once TGTGCCAGCAGTGAGGGCAGCCCCAAGGGGAATGAGCAGTTCTTC CASSEGSPKGNEQFF
TRBJ2-3 14 TRBD2 TRBV27 - TGTGCCAGCAGCCCGGGACTACTCACAGATACGCAGTATTTT CASSPGLLTDTQYF
TRBJ2-5 16 TRBD1 TRBV6-4 once TGTGCCAGCAGTGATCTCCCGGGACAGCCTCAAGAGACCCAGTACTTC CASSDLPGQPQETQYF
TRBJ1-2 15 TRBD1 TRBV5-1 - TGCGCCAGCAGCCCGGCACAGAACAGGGGGATTGGCTACACCTTC CASSPAQNRGIGYTF
TRBJ1-1 17 TRBD1 TRBV7-3 once TGTGCCAGCAGCTTAGTTGGGACAGGGGGCGGGGGCACTGAAGCTTTCTTT CASSLVGTGGGGTEAFF
TRBJ1-2 15 TRBD1 TRBV7-8 - TGTGCCAGCAGCCCCCGGACAGGGGGCAACTATGGCTACACCTTC CASSPRTGGNYGYTF
TRBJ2-7 14 - TRBV7-9 - TGTGCCAGCAGCTTTTCCGCCGGGAGAGGTGAAAGGTACTTC CASSFSAGRGERYF